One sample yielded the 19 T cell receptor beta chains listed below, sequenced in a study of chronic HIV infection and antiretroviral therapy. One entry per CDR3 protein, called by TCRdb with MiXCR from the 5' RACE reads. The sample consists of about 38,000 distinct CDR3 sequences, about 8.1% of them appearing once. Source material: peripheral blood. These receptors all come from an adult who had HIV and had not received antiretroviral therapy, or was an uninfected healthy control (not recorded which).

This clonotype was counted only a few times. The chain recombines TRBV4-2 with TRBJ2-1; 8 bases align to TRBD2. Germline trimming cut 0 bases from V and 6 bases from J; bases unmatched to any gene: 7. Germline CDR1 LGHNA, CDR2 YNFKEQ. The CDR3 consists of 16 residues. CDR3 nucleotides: TGTGCCAGCAGCCAAGACAGCGGGAGCGCTTTCAATGAGCAGTTCTTC. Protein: CASSQDSGSAFNEQFF.

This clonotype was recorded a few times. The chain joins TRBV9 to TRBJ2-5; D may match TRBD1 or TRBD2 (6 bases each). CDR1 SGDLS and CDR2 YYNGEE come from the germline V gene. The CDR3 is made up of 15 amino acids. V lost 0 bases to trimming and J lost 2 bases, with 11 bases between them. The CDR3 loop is CASSVAGAVQETQYF. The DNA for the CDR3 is TGTGCCAGCAGCGTAGCGGGGGCAGTACAAGAGACCCAGTACTTC.

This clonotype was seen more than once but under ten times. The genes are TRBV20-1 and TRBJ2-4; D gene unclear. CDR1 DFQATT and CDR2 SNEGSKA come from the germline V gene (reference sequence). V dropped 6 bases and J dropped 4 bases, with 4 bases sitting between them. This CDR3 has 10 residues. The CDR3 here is CSADKNIQYF. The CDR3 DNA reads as TGCAGTGCGGATAAAAACATTCAGTACTTC.

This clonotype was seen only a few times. The CDR3 loop is CASSYSLSVSVSPYNEQFF. The CDR3 DNA reads as TGTGCCAGCAGTTACTCCTTAAGTGTAAGCGTTAGCCCCTACAATGAGCAGTTCTTC. The V call is TRBV6-5, the J call TRBJ2-1, with D unclear. This CDR3 contains 19 residues. Germline V CDR1 and CDR2: MNHEY, SVGAGI. V was trimmed by 0 bases and J by 2 bases, leaving 20 bases between them.

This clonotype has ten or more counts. This CDR3 reads CSVETLVQQYF. The CDR3 bases are TGCAGCGTTGAGACGTTGGTACAGCAGTACTTC. The chain recombines TRBV29-1 with TRBJ2-7; D is unresolved. The CDR3 has 11 amino acids. Germline CDR1 is SQVTM and CDR2 is ANQGSEA. The V gene lost 3 bases and the J gene lost 8 bases, with 11 bases spanning the gap.

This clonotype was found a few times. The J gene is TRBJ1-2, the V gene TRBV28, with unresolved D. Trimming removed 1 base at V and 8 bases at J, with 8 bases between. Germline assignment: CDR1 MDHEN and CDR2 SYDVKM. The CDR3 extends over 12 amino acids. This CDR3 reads CASSLSARGYTF. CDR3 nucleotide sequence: TGTGCCAGCAGTTTATCGGCCAGAGGCTACACCTTC.

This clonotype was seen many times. CDR3 DNA: TGTGCCAGCAGCCAAGCTAGCGTTAGTATTATCGAGCAGTTCTTC. Protein: CASSQASVSIIEQFF. The chain is built from TRBV14 and TRBJ2-1; D might be TRBD2 (6 bases). Trimming stripped 1 base from V and 10 bases from J, with 17 bases between. This CDR3 comprises 15 residues. From germline, CDR1 is SGHDN and CDR2 FVKESK.

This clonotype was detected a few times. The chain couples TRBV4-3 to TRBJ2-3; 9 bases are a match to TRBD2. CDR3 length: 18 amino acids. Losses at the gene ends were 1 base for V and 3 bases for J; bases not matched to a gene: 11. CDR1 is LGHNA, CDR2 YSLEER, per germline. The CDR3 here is CASSQGASSGSWTDTQYF. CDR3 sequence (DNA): TGCGCCAGCAGCCAAGGCGCAAGTAGCGGGAGTTGGACAGATACGCAGTATTTT.

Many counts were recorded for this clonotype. The chain's CDR3 is CSVEVLAGPFTDTQYF. In nucleotides, the CDR3 is TGCAGCGTTGAAGTACTAGCGGGACCCTTCACAGATACGCAGTATTTT. The chain uses TRBV29-1 and TRBJ2-3; 10 bases match TRBD2. V gave up 1 base and J gave up 2 bases; unmatched junction bases: 6. The CDR3 extends over 16 amino acids. Germline assignment: CDR1 SQVTM and CDR2 ANQGSEA.

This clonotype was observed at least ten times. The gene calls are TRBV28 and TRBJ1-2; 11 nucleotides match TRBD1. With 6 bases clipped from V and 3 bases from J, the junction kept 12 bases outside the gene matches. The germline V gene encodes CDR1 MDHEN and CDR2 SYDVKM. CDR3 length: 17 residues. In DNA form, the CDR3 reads TGTGCCAGCAGCCCCCGGGACAGGGGGAAGTTTTACTATGGCTACACCTTC. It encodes CASSPRDRGKFYYGYTF.

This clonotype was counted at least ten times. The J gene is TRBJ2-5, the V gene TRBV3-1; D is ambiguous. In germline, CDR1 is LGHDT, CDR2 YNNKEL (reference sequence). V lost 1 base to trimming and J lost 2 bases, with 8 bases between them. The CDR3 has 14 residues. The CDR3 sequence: CASSQVGRQETQYF. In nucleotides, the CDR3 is TGTGCCAGCAGCCAAGTCGGACGTCAAGAGACCCAGTACTTC.

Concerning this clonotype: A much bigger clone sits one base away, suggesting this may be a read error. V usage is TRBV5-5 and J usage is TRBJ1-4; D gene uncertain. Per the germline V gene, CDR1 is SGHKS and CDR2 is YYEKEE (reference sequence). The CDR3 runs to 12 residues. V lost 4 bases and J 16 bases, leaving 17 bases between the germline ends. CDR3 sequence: CASSEITGREFF. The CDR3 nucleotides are TGTGCCAGCAGCGAGATTACCGGCCGAGAGTTTTTT.

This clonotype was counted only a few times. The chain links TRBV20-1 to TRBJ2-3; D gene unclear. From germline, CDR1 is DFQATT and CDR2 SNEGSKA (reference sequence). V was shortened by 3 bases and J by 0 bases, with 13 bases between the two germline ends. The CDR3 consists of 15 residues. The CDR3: CSARPLSSSTDTQYF. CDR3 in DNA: TGCAGTGCTAGGCCCCTATCCTCTAGCACAGATACGCAGTATTTT.

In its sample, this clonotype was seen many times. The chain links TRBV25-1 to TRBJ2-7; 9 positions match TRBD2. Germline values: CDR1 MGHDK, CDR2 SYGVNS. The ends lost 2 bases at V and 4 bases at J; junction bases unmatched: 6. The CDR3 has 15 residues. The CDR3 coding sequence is TGTGCCAGCAGTGAACATGGTAGCGGGAGATACGAGCAGTACTTC. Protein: CASSEHGSGRYEQYF.

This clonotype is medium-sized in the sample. As DNA, the CDR3 is TGTGCCAGCAGTTTCCCCACGGGACAGGGGGAAGAGACCCAGTACTTC. This gives the protein CASSFPTGQGEETQYF. V is TRBV28 and J is TRBJ2-5; 11 bases line up with TRBD1. CDR3 length equals 16 residues. The V gene end was trimmed by 3 bases and the J gene end by 3 bases; junction bases not matched to a gene: 6. Germline V gives CDR1 MDHEN, CDR2 SYDVKM.

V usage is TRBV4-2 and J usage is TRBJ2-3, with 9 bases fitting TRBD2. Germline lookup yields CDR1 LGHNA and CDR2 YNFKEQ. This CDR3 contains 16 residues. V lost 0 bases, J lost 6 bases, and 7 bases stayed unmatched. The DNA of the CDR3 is TGTGCCAGCAGCCAAGAGGGGCGGGAGGGCCGGGATACGCAGTATTTT. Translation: CASSQEGREGRDTQYF.

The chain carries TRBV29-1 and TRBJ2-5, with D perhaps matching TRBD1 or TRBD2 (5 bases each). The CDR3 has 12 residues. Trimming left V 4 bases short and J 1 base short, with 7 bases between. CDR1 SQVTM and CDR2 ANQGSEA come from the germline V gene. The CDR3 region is CSVGGTQETQYF. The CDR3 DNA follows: TGCAGCGTTGGAGGGACCCAAGAGACCCAGTACTTC.

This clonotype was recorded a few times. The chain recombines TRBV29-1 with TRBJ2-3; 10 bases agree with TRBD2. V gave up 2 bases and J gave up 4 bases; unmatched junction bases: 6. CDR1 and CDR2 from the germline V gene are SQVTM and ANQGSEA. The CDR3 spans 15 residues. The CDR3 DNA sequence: TGCAGCGTTGAAAGGCTAGCGGGAGTAGCAGATACGCAGTATTTT. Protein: CSVERLAGVADTQYF.

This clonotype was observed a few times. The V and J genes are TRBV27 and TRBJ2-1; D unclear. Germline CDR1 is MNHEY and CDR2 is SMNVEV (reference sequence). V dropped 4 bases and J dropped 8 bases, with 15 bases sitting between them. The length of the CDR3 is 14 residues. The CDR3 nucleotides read TGTGCCAGCAGTTCGCCCCACTCCTCCCATGAGCAGTTCTTC. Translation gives CASSSPHSSHEQFF.